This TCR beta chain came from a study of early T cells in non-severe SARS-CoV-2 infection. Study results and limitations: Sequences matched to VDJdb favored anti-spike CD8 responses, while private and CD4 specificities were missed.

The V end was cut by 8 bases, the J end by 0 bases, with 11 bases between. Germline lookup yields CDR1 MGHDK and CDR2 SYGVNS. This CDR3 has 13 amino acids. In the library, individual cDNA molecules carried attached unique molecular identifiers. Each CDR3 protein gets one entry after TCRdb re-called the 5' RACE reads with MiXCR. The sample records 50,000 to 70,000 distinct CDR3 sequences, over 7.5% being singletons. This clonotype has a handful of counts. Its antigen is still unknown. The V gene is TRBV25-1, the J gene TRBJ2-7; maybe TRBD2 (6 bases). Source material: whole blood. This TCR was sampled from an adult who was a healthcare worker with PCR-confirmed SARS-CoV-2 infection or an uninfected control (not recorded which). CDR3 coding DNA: TGTGCCAGCCGGGACTGGAGCTCCTACGAGCAGTACTTC. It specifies CASRDWSSYEQYF.